One and the same sample provided the 18 T cell receptor beta chains below, sequenced in a study of blood T cell repertoires in COVID-19. Measured with immunoSEQ multiplex PCR; TCRdb has only the in-frame clones, and not every one. The table lists some 48,000 clones, approximately 91% of them singletons. The sample was peripheral blood. The receptors shown here come from a man aged 50 to 60 with active COVID-19.

This rearrangement joins TRBV7-9 to TRBJ1-2; 10 bases align to TRBD1. The CDR3 contains 15 residues. Germline CDR1 reads SEHNR; CDR2 reads FQNEAQ (reference sequence). J was trimmed by 6 bases and V by 1 base; bases with no gene match: 5. The CDR3 reads CASSLVGTGDHGYTF. The CDR3 nucleotides read TGTGCCAGCAGCTTAGTAGGGACAGGGGATCATGGCTACACCTTC.

The CDR3 bases are TGTGCCAGCAGCGTTTGGACTAGCGCAAGCACAGATACGCAGTATTTT. Translating it yields CASSVWTSASTDTQYF. The chain is built from TRBV11-2 and TRBJ2-3, with TRBD2 identical over 9 bases. Germline trimming cut 5 bases from V and 0 bases from J; bases unmatched to any gene: 6. Germline values: CDR1 SGHAT, CDR2 FQNNGV. The CDR3 is 16 residues long.

The chain joins TRBV19 to TRBJ1-3, with 7 bases identical to TRBD1. V was clipped by 0 bases and J by 3 bases; unmatched bases: 8. Per the germline V gene, CDR1 is LNHDA and CDR2 is SQIVND (reference sequence). The CDR3 is 17 amino acids. CDR3: CASSIDRDRVNGNTIYF. Written as DNA, the CDR3 is TGTGCCAGTAGTATAGATCGCGACAGGGTGAATGGAAACACCATATATTTT.

V gene TRBV18 combines with J gene TRBJ2-5; 9 nucleotides align to TRBD1. The CDR3 totals 15 residues. Unmatched junction bases numbered 6, after V lost 6 bases and J lost 1 base. From germline, CDR1 is KGHSH and CDR2 LQKENI. The CDR3 DNA reads TGTGCCAGCTCGCGCGGACAGGGGACCCAAGAGACCCAGTACTTC. It specifies CASSRGQGTQETQYF. The full variable domain, in which reference TRBV18 and TRBJ2-5 provide the parts outside the CDR3, is NAGVMQNPRHLVRRRGQEARLRCSPMKGHSHVYWYRQLPEEGLKFMVYLQKENIIDESGMPKERFSAEFPKEGPSILRIQQVVRGDSAAYFCASSRGQGTQETQYFGPGTRLLVL.

The V call is TRBV30, the J call TRBJ1-1; weak D call: TRBD1 (5 bases). The CDR3 sequence is 13 residues long. CDR1 and CDR2 from the germline V gene are GTSNPN and SVGIG (reference sequence). V lost 3 bases and J 7 bases, leaving 15 bases between the germline ends. The CDR3 nucleotides are TGTGCCTGGAGGTACTGGGGGGACGGTGAAGCTTTCTTT. Residues: CAWRYWGDGEAFF. The full variable domain, in which reference TRBV30 and TRBJ1-1 provide the parts outside the CDR3, is SQTIHQWPATLVQPVGSPLSLECTVEGTSNPNLYWYRQAAGRGLQLLFYSVGIGQISSEVPQNLSASRPQDRQFILSSKKLLLSDSGFYLCAWRYWGDGEAFFGQGTRLTVV.

The rearrangement joins TRBV3-1 (or the pseudogene TRBV3-2) to TRBJ1-4, with D tentatively TRBD1 (6 bases). There are 14 residues in the CDR3. Germline V gene lookup returns CDR1 LGHDT and CDR2 YNNKEL (reference sequence). Deletions cut 3 bases from V and 5 bases from J, with 10 bases between. The CDR3: CASSHGGQNEKLFF. The CDR3 region has the DNA TGTGCCAGCAGCCATGGAGGACAGAATGAAAAACTGTTTTTT.

This clone was seen a handful of times. The chain is built from TRBV5-1 and TRBJ2-7; D may be TRBD1 (5 bases). This CDR3 has 12 residues. Germline assignment: CDR1 SGHRS and CDR2 YFSETQ. The ends were cut back, 1 base at V and 6 bases at J, with 8 bases in the middle. Here the CDR3 DNA reads TGCGCCAGCAGCTTGCCAGGGCTCGAGCAGTACGTC. It yields the protein CASSLPGLEQYV.

This clone has just one count. V usage is TRBV6-6 and J usage is TRBJ2-5, with 9 bases aligning to TRBD1. Germline V gene sequence: CDR1 MNHNY, CDR2 SVGAGI (reference sequence). The CDR3 sequence is 16 residues long. With V trimmed by 4 bases and J by 4 bases, 10 bases remained unmatched. CDR3 loop: CASSSHRDRAGETQYF. Here the CDR3 DNA reads TGTGCCAGCAGTTCGCACCGGGACAGGGCTGGAGAGACCCAGTACTTC.

The V and J genes are TRBV7-9 and TRBJ2-7; 9 bases fit TRBD1. CDR3 size: 15 residues. Unmatched junction bases numbered 6, after V lost 5 bases and J lost 1 base. Germline-derived CDR1 and CDR2 are SEHNR and FQNEAQ (reference sequence). The chain's CDR3 is CASSTGQGMSYEQYF. CDR3 bases: TGTGCCAGCAGCACCGGACAGGGGATGTCCTACGAGCAGTACTTC.

The chain carries TRBV11-2 and TRBJ2-1, with D possibly TRBD1 on 6 matching bases. V lost 0 bases and J 4 bases, leaving 13 bases between the germline ends. There are 16 residues in the CDR3. CDR1 is SGHAT, CDR2 FQNNGV, per germline. Here the CDR3 reads CASSLDWAGAYNEQFF. CDR3 nucleotide sequence: TGTGCCAGCAGCTTAGATTGGGCAGGGGCGTACAATGAGCAGTTCTTC. Using reference TRBV11-2 and TRBJ2-1 for the parts outside the CDR3, the full variable domain is EAGVAQSPRYKIIEKRQSVAFWCNPISGHATLYWYQQILGQGPKLLIQFQNNGVVDDSQLPKDRFSAERLKGVDSTLKIQPAKLEDSAVYLCASSLDWAGAYNEQFFGPGTRLTVL.

The chain is built from TRBV11-3 and TRBJ2-3; 10 nucleotides align to TRBD2. The CDR3 covers 18 residues. V dropped 0 bases and J dropped 5; count of bases not matched to a gene: 11. The germline V gene has CDR1 SGHNT and CDR2 YENEEA. The CDR3 DNA follows: TGTGCCAGCAGCTTAGATCAGCGTACTAGCGGGGATGTAGATACGCAGTATTTT. Translation gives CASSLDQRTSGDVDTQYF.

This chain uses TRBV30 with TRBJ1-1, with no clear D. The CDR3 is 13 residues long. Germline V gives CDR1 GTSNPN, CDR2 SVGIG (reference sequence). The V end lost 1 base, the J end lost 4 bases, and 10 bases lay between the germline ends. The CDR3 DNA reads as TGTGCCTGGAGTGATAAGGGAGGCACTGAAGCTTTCTTT. This gives the protein CAWSDKGGTEAFF.

This rearrangement joins TRBV2 to TRBJ2-1; perhaps TRBD2 as D (5 bases). CDR3 length equals 15 residues. The V gene lost 6 bases and the J gene lost 0 bases, with 12 bases spanning the gap. Per germline, CDR1 SNHLY and CDR2 FYNNEI. The CDR3, as DNA: TGTGCCAGCAGGCCTAGCTCAAACTCCTACAATGAGCAGTTCTTC. The encoded protein is CASRPSSNSYNEQFF.

Written as DNA, the CDR3 is TGTGCCAGCAGCTTGGGTTGGGCAGGCTCTGGAAACACCATATATTTT. It encodes CASSLGWAGSGNTIYF. V is TRBV5-6 and J is TRBJ1-3; D is unclear. The CDR3 extends over 16 amino acids. In germline, CDR1 is SGHDT, CDR2 YYEEEE. Trimming took off 0 bases at V and 0 bases at J, with 10 bases between the two ends.

V and J are TRBV6-4 and TRBJ1-2; TRBD1 is a possible D gene (6 bases). V was trimmed by 2 bases and J by 9 bases, leaving 13 bases between them. The CDR3 spans 13 residues. Germline loops: CDR1 MRHNA, CDR2 SNTAGT. This CDR3 is CASSDLTGRSYTF. The DNA for the CDR3 is TGTGCCAGCAGTGACCTCACAGGGCGCAGCTACACCTTC.

This chain joins TRBV3-1 (or the pseudogene TRBV3-2) and TRBJ1-1; 7 bases align to TRBD1. Germline V lookup: CDR1 LGHDT, CDR2 YNNKEL (reference sequence). Losses at the gene ends were 5 bases for V and 1 base for J; bases not matched to a gene: 4. This CDR3 region has 14 residues. Here the CDR3 reads CASSFRQGNTEAFF. The CDR3 DNA is TGTGCCAGCAGCTTCCGACAGGGGAACACTGAAGCTTTCTTT.

The chain combines TRBV3-1 (or the pseudogene TRBV3-2) with TRBJ2-2; D is unclear. Germline V gene sequence: CDR1 LGHDT, CDR2 YNNKEL (reference sequence). The germline V and J ends were trimmed by 1 base and 7 bases, with 4 bases remaining between them. CDR3 size: 12 residues. The CDR3, as DNA: TGTGCCAGCAGCCAAGGAGGCGGGGAGCTGTTTTTT. Translation gives CASSQGGGELFF.

This clone was detected once. The V call is TRBV6-6, the J call TRBJ2-2, with 7 bases aligning to TRBD2. V lost 8 bases and J lost 4; bases outside the gene matches: 10. There are 15 residues in the CDR3. Germline V lookup: CDR1 MNHNY, CDR2 SVGAGI (reference sequence). CDR3: CASGPGLRGTGELFF. Here the CDR3 DNA reads TGTGCCAGCGGTCCGGGACTAAGGGGCACCGGGGAGCTGTTTTTT.